Included here is one T cell receptor (beta chain) sequence, with context. What it binds is unknown. This sample is drawn from a study of cytomegalovirus exposure and HLA in healthy donors. Study overall: Prior work identified 120 million or so unique TCR beta sequences in roughly 180 million T cells. General observations from the study: A later analysis reportedly found fewer N-insertions in an Asian-associated ancestry cluster than the approximately 700-donor mean. The availability of immune exposure information extended only to CMV serostatus. Some TCR beta chains (about 180 of them) were listed as cytomegalovirus-associated.

The PCR employed 60 Vbeta primers together with 13 Jbeta primers. Sequencing was performed with immunoSEQ multiplex PCR; in TCRdb, only in-frame clones are kept and a portion is missing. The data show around 210,000 clones, 75% to 85% seen once. Germline CDR1 and CDR2: SGDLS and YYNGEE. The CDR3 is 14 residues long. J gave up 4 bases and V 2 bases, and 4 bases lay outside the gene matches. V usage is TRBV9 and J usage is TRBJ2-3; 7 nucleotides line up with TRBD2. The origin of this receptor is a woman aged 40-49 years in good health and CMV-seronegative. Sequenced sample: PBMCs. The DNA for the CDR3 is TGTGCCAGCAGCGTCAGGCTAGCGGCAGATACGCAGTATTTT. Translation gives CASSVRLAADTQYF.